This TCR beta chain was identified in a study of T cell responses to AZD1222 COVID-19 vaccine. Study as a whole: Whether given at about 4 or about 12 weeks, second doses were pooled. Study outcomes and limitations: Reportedly, nearly half the spike-specific TCRs target unmutated variant regions. Among the donors, most were white British and more were female, and clonal diversity was possibly underestimated. Among AZD1222 vaccinees, only six or seven were seropositive at baseline.

V was clipped by 5 bases and J by 4 bases, with 11 bases between them. The CDR3 spans 13 residues. Germline V CDR1 and CDR2: MNHEY, SMNVEV (reference sequence). Here immunoSEQ multiplex PCR was the method, and the copy in TCRdb shows in-frame clones only, minus some. The profile covers around 120,000 clones, with about 91% appearing a single time and less than 6% taken by the ten largest. About this clone: As yet, its antigen is unknown.

Specimen: peripheral blood, collected on day 0 of AZD1222 vaccination. The receptor was isolated from an adult in good health. The chain links TRBV27 to TRBJ1-2; the D is unclear. CDR3 protein: CASSPLTGYGYTF. The CDR3 DNA is TGTGCCAGCAGTCCCCTTACCGGCTATGGCTACACCTTC.